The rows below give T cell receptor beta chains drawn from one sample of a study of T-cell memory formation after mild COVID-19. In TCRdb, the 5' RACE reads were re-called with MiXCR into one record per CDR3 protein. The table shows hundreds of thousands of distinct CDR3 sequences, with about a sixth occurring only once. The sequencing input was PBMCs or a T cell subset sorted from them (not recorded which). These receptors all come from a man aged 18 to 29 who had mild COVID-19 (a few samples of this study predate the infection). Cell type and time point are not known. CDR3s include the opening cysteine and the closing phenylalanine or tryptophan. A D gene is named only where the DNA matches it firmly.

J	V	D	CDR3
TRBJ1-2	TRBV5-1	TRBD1	CASSLGGQGHYGYTF
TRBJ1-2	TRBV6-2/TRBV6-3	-	CATTPGAWSGYTF
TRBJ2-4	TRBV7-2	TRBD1	CASSSTTGGNIQYF
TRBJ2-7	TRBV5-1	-	CASSVGTLAEQYF
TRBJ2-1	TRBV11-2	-	CASSRIWDYNEQFF
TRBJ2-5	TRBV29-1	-	CSVDRTAQETQYF
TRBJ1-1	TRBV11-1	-	CASSFIGDHTEAFF
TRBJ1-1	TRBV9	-	CASSVTWSTEAFF
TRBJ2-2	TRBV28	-	CASSLYGIGTGELFF
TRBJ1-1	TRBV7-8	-	CASSLRDVLSNTEAFF
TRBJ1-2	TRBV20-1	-	CSARVEDLSYGYTF
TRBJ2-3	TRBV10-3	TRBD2	CAISDSVAGGPDTQYF
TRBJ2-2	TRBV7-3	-	CASSRTPLNTGELFF
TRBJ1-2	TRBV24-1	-	CATSDTEFYGYTF
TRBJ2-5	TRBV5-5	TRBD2	CASSFLGTTFQETQYF
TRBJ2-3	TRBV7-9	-	CASSFRRGGLSTDTQYF
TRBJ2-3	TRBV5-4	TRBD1	CASDRDRNTDTQYF
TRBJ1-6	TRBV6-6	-	CASSQREAVGNSPLHF
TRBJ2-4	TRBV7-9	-	CASSPLGLAKNIQYF
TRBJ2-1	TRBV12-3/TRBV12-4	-	CASSLAHDEQFF
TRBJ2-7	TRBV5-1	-	CASSPDSPYEQYF
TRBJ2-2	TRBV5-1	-	CASSLEGVPGELFF
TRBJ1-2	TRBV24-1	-	CATSGERGYGYTF
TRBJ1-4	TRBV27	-	CASRSATNEKLFF
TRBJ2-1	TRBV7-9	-	CASHRRGEQFF
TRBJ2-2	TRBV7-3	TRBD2	CASSLTGLAGGNTGELFF
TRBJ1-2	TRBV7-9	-	CASSSQGGNGYTF
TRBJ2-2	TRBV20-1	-	CSARDGRVNTGELFF
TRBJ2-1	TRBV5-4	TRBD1	CASSSPGQGSNEQFF
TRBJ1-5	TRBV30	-	CAWSVWGNSNQPQHF
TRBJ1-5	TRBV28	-	CASGGTSNQPQHF
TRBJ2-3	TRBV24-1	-	CATSESGTWGWDTQYF
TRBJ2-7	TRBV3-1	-	CASSQGAGSYEQYF
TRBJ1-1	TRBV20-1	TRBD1	CSARTGTVAFF
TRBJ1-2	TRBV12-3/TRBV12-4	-	CASSSEQGFGYTF
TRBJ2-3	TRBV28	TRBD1	CASSQPGQSTDTQYF
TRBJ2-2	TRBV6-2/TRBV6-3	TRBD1	CASSWGQGASTGELFF
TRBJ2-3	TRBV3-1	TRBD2	CASTATSAFYTDTQYF
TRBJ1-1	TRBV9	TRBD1	CASSVAGTGGMNTEAFF
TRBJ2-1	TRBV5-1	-	CASSSRYPGNEQFF